This TCR beta chain appears in the sequencing data of a study of metastatic and nonmetastatic thyroid tumors. Every patient underwent thyroid surgery untreated. This clone was detected many times. MiXCR reprocessed the PCR reads for TCRdb. Of 20,000 or so clones in the sample, 28% are singletons; the top ten hold about 10%. Germline CDR1 reads MNHNS; CDR2 reads SASEGT. This CDR3 spans 15 amino acids. With 5 bases clipped from V and 4 bases from J, the junction kept 11 bases outside the gene matches. Sequenced sample: tumor tissue. The gene calls are TRBV6-1 and TRBJ2-7; 7 positions match TRBD1. The receptor comes from a female donor with papillary thyroid cancer or a benign thyroid nodule (not recorded which). Some clones in this sample may be carry-over from other donors' samples. The CDR3 is CASSSYRGVTYEQYF. CDR3 in DNA: TGTGCCAGCAGTTCCTACAGGGGAGTCACTTACGAGCAGTACTTC.